Following are 30 T cell receptor beta chains from one sample sequenced in a study of T-cell reconstitution after alpha-beta-depleted transplantation in children. For TCRbeta, the library was prepared with unique molecular identifiers. TCRdb processed the PCR reads anew with MiXCR; each CDR3 protein has one entry. The sample lists hundreds of thousands of distinct CDR3 sequences; about a tenth were seen once. The sample consisted of PBMCs, taken before TCRalphabeta/CD19-depleted stem cell transplant. The receptors shown here come from a child under two years old with acute myeloid leukemia, due to receive a stem cell transplant.

The table lists this clonotype with many counts. The CDR3 protein is CASSQGTSGRVGEQYF. The CDR3 DNA follows: TGTGCCAGCAGCCAAGGGACTAGCGGGAGGGTGGGGGAGCAGTACTTC. This chain uses TRBV3-1 with TRBJ2-7; 15 bases agree with TRBD2. V trimming: 1 base; J trimming: 7 bases; junction bases outside the gene matches: 5. The CDR3 is made up of 16 amino acids. CDR1 and CDR2 (germline): LGHDT, YNNKEL (reference sequence).

The V gene is TRBV30, the J gene TRBJ1-6, with 10 bases aligning to TRBD1. The CDR3 covers 17 residues. The germline V gene encodes CDR1 GTSNPN and CDR2 SVGIG (reference sequence). V shed 2 bases and J 0 bases; nucleotides not matched to a gene: 4. The CDR3 region is CAWSRDRGFSYNSPLHF. The CDR3 bases are TGTGCCTGGAGTCGGGACAGGGGTTTCTCCTATAATTCACCCCTCCACTTT. Using reference TRBV30 and TRBJ1-6 for the parts outside the CDR3, the full variable domain is SQTIHQWPATLVQPVGSPLSLECTVEGTSNPNLYWYRQAAGRGLQLLFYSVGIGQISSEVPQNLSASRPQDRQFILSSKKLLLSDSGFYLCAWSRDRGFSYNSPLHFGNGTRLTVT.

This clonotype was seen ten or more times. In DNA form, the CDR3 reads TGCAGTGCGGGGACTAGCGGGAACACCGGGGAGCTGTTTTTT. Residues: CSAGTSGNTGELFF. The chain uses TRBV20-1 and TRBJ2-2; 11 nucleotides line up with TRBD2. This CDR3 contains 14 residues. Germline loops: CDR1 DFQATT, CDR2 SNEGSKA (reference sequence). V shed 6 bases and J 1 base; nucleotides not matched to a gene: 1.

The chain is built from TRBV5-1 and TRBJ2-7; 7 positions agree with TRBD2. Unmatched junction bases numbered 7, after V lost 2 bases and J lost 5 bases. Germline V gives CDR1 SGHRS, CDR2 YFSETQ. The CDR3 contains 14 residues. CDR3 loop: CASSFGTTHDEQYF. The CDR3, as DNA: TGCGCCAGCAGCTTCGGGACTACTCACGACGAGCAGTACTTC.

Note on this clonotype: A read error may explain this, as a much larger clone is one base away. This chain joins TRBV12-3 or TRBV12-4 and TRBJ1-2; 7 bases match TRBD1. This CDR3 contains 18 residues. CDR3 region: CTSINPDKAGGGDYGYTF. CDR3 in DNA: TGTACCAGCATTAACCCTGATAAAGCAGGGGGTGGGGACTATGGCTACACCTTC.

The table lists this clonotype with many counts. V gene TRBV15 combines with J gene TRBJ2-7; TRBD2 might be the D (6 bases). The CDR3 spans 15 residues. Per the germline V gene, CDR1 is LNHNV and CDR2 is YYDKDF (reference sequence). V gave up 1 base and J gave up 7 bases, with 17 bases separating them. CDR3 in amino acids: CATSRARDSSSEQYF. The CDR3 coding sequence is TGTGCCACCAGCAGAGCGCGGGATTCCTCGTCAGAGCAGTACTTC.

There are many counts of this clonotype. V is TRBV6-1 and J is TRBJ1-2, with D uncertain. Trimming took off 2 bases at V and 2 bases at J, with 18 bases between the two ends. The CDR3 is 17 residues long. Germline CDR1 MNHNS, CDR2 SASEGT. The CDR3: CASSELLLGRSNYGYTF. The CDR3 region has the DNA TGTGCCAGCAGTGAACTTCTTTTGGGGAGGTCCAACTATGGCTACACCTTC.

This clonotype was seen many times. The V and J genes are TRBV28 and TRBJ2-2; unclear D gene. Germline CDR1 reads MDHEN; CDR2 reads SYDVKM. With 6 bases removed from V and 2 bases from J, the gap between germline ends came to 4 bases. The CDR3 has 12 residues. CDR3 in DNA: TGTGCCAGCAGGGCTAACACCGGGGAGCTGTTTTTT. Its protein product is CASRANTGELFF.

This clonotype was detected ten times or more. The rearrangement uses TRBV3-1 and TRBJ1-4; tentatively, D is TRBD1 (6 bases). This CDR3 is 13 amino acids long. The germline CDR1 and CDR2 sequences are LGHDT and YNNKEL (reference sequence). Trimming cost V 3 bases and J 8 bases, with 10 bases left between them. The CDR3 DNA sequence: TGTGCCAGCAGCCAGAGGACAGACGAAAAACTGTTTTTT. This sequence encodes CASSQRTDEKLFF.

This clonotype was detected many times. V and J are TRBV5-1 and TRBJ1-1, with D hard to call. V dropped 4 bases and J dropped 4 bases, with 11 bases sitting between them. The germline gives CDR1 SGHRS, CDR2 YFSETQ. This CDR3 contains 13 residues. The DNA of the CDR3 is TGCGCCAGCAGCCCGGCAGGTATCACTGAAGCTTTCTTT. It translates to CASSPAGITEAFF. The full variable domain, in which reference TRBV5-1 and TRBJ1-1 provide the parts outside the CDR3, is KAGVTQTPRYLIKTRGQQVTLSCSPISGHRSVSWYQQTPGQGLQFLFEYFSETQRNKGNFPGRFSGRQFSNSRSEMNVSTLELGDSALYLCASSPAGITEAFFGQGTRLTVV.

This clonotype was detected a few times. The chain carries TRBV7-6 and TRBJ2-5; 7 bases are a match to TRBD2. Trimming removed 2 bases from V and 5 bases from J; junction bases left unmatched: 8. CDR3 length: 15 amino acids. CDR1 and CDR2 from the germline V gene are SGHVS and FNYEAQ. As DNA, the CDR3 is TGTGCCAGCAGCTTAAGGCGGGGGTTCGTCGAGACCCAGTACTTC. This gives the protein CASSLRRGFVETQYF.

This clonotype was recorded at least ten times. The chain joins TRBV5-1 to TRBJ2-3; TRBD2 agrees at 7 bases. The CDR3 is 15 amino acids. Germline assignment: CDR1 SGHRS and CDR2 YFSETQ. V lost 5 bases to trimming and J lost 0 bases; unmatched junction nucleotides: 6. The CDR3 spells CASRTLASSTDTQYF. The CDR3 DNA reads TGCGCCAGCAGGACACTAGCGTCTAGCACAGATACGCAGTATTTT.

This clonotype was seen ten or more times. The chain employs TRBV7-9 and TRBJ2-7, with a tentative D call TRBD2 (6 bases). From germline, CDR1 is SEHNR and CDR2 FQNEAQ (reference sequence). Trimming pared 5 bases from V and 6 bases from J, leaving 20 bases between. The CDR3 extends over 15 amino acids. The DNA for the CDR3 is TGTGCCAGCAGCACCGGGGCGGCGGGATTAGGCGAGCAGTACTTC. Amino acid sequence: CASSTGAAGLGEQYF.

This clonotype was counted ten times or more. The rearrangement links TRBV12-3 or TRBV12-4 to TRBJ1-5; D gene uncertain. Trimming took off 0 bases at V and 7 bases at J, with 7 bases between the two ends. The CDR3 is made up of 13 amino acids. The CDR3 DNA reads TGTGCCAGCAGTTTAGCGAGGGAGCAGCCCCAGCATTTT. Amino acid sequence: CASSLAREQPQHF.

This clonotype was seen only a few times. The chain recombines TRBV30 with TRBJ2-5, with TRBD2 matching over 7 bases. The junction had 3 bases not matched to a gene; V was cut back by 1 base and J by 1 base. Germline V gene lookup returns CDR1 GTSNPN and CDR2 SVGIG (reference sequence). CDR3 length equals 14 residues. The CDR3 coding sequence is TGTGCCTGGAGTGGGCTAGCGGTCCAAGAGACCCAGTACTTC. Translation: CAWSGLAVQETQYF.

This clonotype was counted at least ten times. The chain recombines TRBV6-1 with TRBJ1-6; 8 bases align to TRBD1. V dropped 6 bases and J dropped 0; count of bases not matched to a gene: 10. The length of the CDR3 is 18 residues. Germline V gene data show CDR1 as MNHNS and CDR2 as SASEGT. The CDR3 protein is CASSRDRPPSSYNSPLHF. The CDR3 DNA reads TGTGCCAGCAGCCGGGACAGGCCCCCAAGCTCCTATAATTCACCCCTCCACTTT.

The table lists this clonotype with many counts. The chain carries TRBV5-4 and TRBJ2-3, with TRBD2 matching 7 bases. CDR3 length equals 13 residues. The V gene end was trimmed by 10 bases and the J gene end by 1 base; junction bases not matched to a gene: 6. Germline V gene data show CDR1 as SGHNT and CDR2 as YYREEE (reference sequence). The CDR3 coding sequence is TGTGCCGGCGGCAGCGGGGGCACAGATACGCAGTATTTT. Protein product: CAGGSGGTDTQYF.

Many counts were recorded for this clonotype. The chain couples TRBV7-9 to TRBJ1-4, with D unclear. This CDR3 comprises 15 residues. V gave up 0 bases and J gave up 4 bases, with 9 bases separating them. CDR1 SEHNR and CDR2 FQNEAQ come from the germline V gene (reference sequence). In nucleotides, the CDR3 is TGTGCCAGCAGCTTAGCGGTGACAAATAATGAAAAACTGTTTTTT. This gives the protein CASSLAVTNNEKLFF.

A remark on this clonotype: Possible read error: a much larger clone is one base away. The CDR3 carries no conserved terminal phenylalanine or tryptophan, so it likely arises from a read error. The gene calls are TRBV7-9 and TRBJ2-2; 13 nucleotides align to TRBD2. Losses at the gene ends were 5 bases for V and 10 bases for J; bases not matched to a gene: 7. CDR1 is SEHNR and CDR2 is FQNEAQ in the germline V gene (reference sequence). The CDR3 runs to 15 residues. The CDR3 is CASSPRTSGSTELFL. CDR3 sequence (DNA): TGTGCCAGCAGCCCCCGGACTAGCGGGAGCACGGAGCTGTTTTTA.

The chain carries TRBV11-2 and TRBJ2-7; 9 positions agree with TRBD2. Per the germline V gene, CDR1 is SGHAT and CDR2 is FQNNGV. The length of the CDR3 is 15 residues. After removal of 1 base from V and 3 bases from J, the junction contained 4 bases not matched to a gene. The CDR3 nucleotides are TGTGCCAGCAGCTTAGGAGCGGGGGGCAACTACGAGCAGTACTTC. Amino acid sequence: CASSLGAGGNYEQYF.

Turning to this clonotype: Germline is not matched at one junction end, which may reflect a read error. The chain has TRBV27 and TRBJ1-5, with a possible D match to TRBD1 (5 bases). CDR1 and CDR2 (germline): MNHEY, SMNVEV (reference sequence). The CDR3 length is 15 residues. The CDR3 DNA sequence: TGTGCCAACAGGAGGGGACTGATTAGCAATCAGCCCCAGCTTTTT. This sequence encodes CANRRGLISNQPQLF.

This clonotype was observed many times. The J gene is TRBJ2-7, the V gene TRBV7-3; 9 nucleotides align to TRBD1. Germline V CDR1 and CDR2: SGHTA, FQGTGA. The CDR3 extends over 14 amino acids. J lost 3 bases, V lost 5 bases, and 5 bases had no gene match. CDR3 sequence: CASSLRTGDYEQYF. The CDR3 region has the DNA TGTGCCAGCAGCCTACGGACAGGGGACTACGAGCAGTACTTC.

Ten or more counts support this clonotype. The chain uses TRBV7-8 and TRBJ1-2; D not certain. This CDR3 has 15 amino acids. V was cut by 0 bases and J by 6 bases, with 14 bases left in between. CDR1 and CDR2 (germline): SGHVS, FQNEAQ. CDR3 region: CASSLAGWRVNGYTF. In nucleotides, the CDR3 is TGTGCCAGCAGCTTAGCCGGATGGCGGGTTAATGGCTACACCTTC.

This clonotype was recorded many times. This rearrangement joins TRBV5-6 to TRBJ1-2, with D perhaps TRBD1 (5 bases). This CDR3 region has 12 residues. V gave up 3 bases and J gave up 5 bases, with 8 bases separating them. CDR1 and CDR2 (germline): SGHDT, YYEEEE. The CDR3 bases are TGTGCCAGCAGCTCGGAGGGGTATGGCTACACCTTC. Amino acids: CASSSEGYGYTF. The entire variable domain, with the rest obtained from reference TRBV5-6 and TRBJ1-2, is as follows: DAGVTQSPTHLIKTRGQQVTLRCSPKSGHDTVSWYQQALGQGPQFIFQYYEEEERQRGNFPDRFSGHQFPNYSSELNVNALLLGDSALYLCASSSEGYGYTFGSGTRLTVV.

Ten or more counts support this clonotype. The V call is TRBV10-3, the J call TRBJ2-3; TRBD2 agrees at 9 bases. After removal of 9 bases from V and 1 base from J, the junction contained 5 bases not matched to a gene. Germline loops: CDR1 ENHRY, CDR2 SYGVKD. The CDR3 is 14 amino acids. For the CDR3, the DNA is TGTGCCATAAATAGCGGGAGCGGCACAGATACGCAGTATTTT. Protein product: CAINSGSGTDTQYF.

This clonotype was picked up many times. The gene calls are TRBV7-9 and TRBJ1-5; D remains ambiguous. The CDR3 covers 15 residues. Germline CDR1 SEHNR, CDR2 FQNEAQ (reference sequence). V dropped 4 bases and J dropped 3 bases, with 13 bases sitting between them. Written as DNA, the CDR3 is TGTGCCAGCAGCTCGTCGTCAGGTGACAATCAGCCCCAGCATTTT. Amino acids: CASSSSSGDNQPQHF. The complete variable domain, with remaining parts taken from reference TRBV7-9 and TRBJ1-5, reads DTGVSQNPRHKITKRGQNVTFRCDPISEHNRLYWYRQTLGQGPEFLTYFQNEAQLEKSRLLSDRFSAERPKGSFSTLEIQRTEQGDSAMYLCASSSSSGDNQPQHFGDGTRLSIL.

About this clonotype: This sequence may be a read error, since a much larger clone differs from it by one base. J is TRBJ2-3 and V is TRBV30, with D hard to call. This CDR3 region has 13 residues. Looked up from germline, CDR1 is GTSNPN and CDR2 is SVGIG (reference sequence). CDR3 DNA: TGTACCTGGAGTGAGCGCTTCACAGATACGCAGTATTTT. It is translated as CTWSERFTDTQYF.

Many counts were recorded for this clonotype. The chain employs TRBV5-1 and TRBJ1-2; 8 bases fit TRBD1. The V gene end was trimmed by 4 bases and the J gene end by 5 bases; junction bases not matched to a gene: 7. The CDR3 sequence is 14 residues long. Germline CDR1 SGHRS, CDR2 YFSETQ. The CDR3, as DNA: TGCGCCAGCAGCCCTGAGGACAGGGTTTATGGCTACACCTTC. It encodes CASSPEDRVYGYTF.

This clonotype was counted at least ten times. The J gene is TRBJ2-5, the V gene TRBV7-2; D is unresolved. The CDR3 runs 13 residues. The germline CDR1 and CDR2 sequences are SGHTA and FQGNSA. Trimming left V 5 bases short and J 0 bases short, with 7 bases between. CDR3 DNA: TGTGCCAGCAGCACGGCCTACCAAGAGACCCAGTACTTC. Its translation is CASSTAYQETQYF.

This clonotype was observed at least ten times. The chain uses TRBV28 and TRBJ2-1; 8 nucleotides line up with TRBD1. Trimming cost V 9 bases and J 6 bases; bases outside gene matches: 7. CDR1 is MDHEN and CDR2 is SYDVKM in the germline V gene. CDR3 length: 13 residues. CDR3 bases: TGTGCCAGGAAGGACAGGGCGGGCAATGAGCAGTTCTTC. Protein product: CARKDRAGNEQFF.